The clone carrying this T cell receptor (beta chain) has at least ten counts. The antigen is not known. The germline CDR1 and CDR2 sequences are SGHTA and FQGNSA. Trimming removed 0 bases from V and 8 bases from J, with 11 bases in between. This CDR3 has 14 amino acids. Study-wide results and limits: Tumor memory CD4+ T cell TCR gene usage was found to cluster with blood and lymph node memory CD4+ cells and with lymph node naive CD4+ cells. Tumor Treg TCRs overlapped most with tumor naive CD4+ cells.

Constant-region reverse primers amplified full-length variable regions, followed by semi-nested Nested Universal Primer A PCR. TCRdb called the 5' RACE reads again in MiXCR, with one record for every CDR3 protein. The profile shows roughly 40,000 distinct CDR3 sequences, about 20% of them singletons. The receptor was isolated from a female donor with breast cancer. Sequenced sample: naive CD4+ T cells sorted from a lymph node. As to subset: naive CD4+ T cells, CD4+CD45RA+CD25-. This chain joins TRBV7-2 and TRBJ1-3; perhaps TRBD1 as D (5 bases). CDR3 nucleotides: TGTGCCAGCAGCTTAGCGGGGCCCTCCGACACCATATATTTT. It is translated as CASSLAGPSDTIYF.